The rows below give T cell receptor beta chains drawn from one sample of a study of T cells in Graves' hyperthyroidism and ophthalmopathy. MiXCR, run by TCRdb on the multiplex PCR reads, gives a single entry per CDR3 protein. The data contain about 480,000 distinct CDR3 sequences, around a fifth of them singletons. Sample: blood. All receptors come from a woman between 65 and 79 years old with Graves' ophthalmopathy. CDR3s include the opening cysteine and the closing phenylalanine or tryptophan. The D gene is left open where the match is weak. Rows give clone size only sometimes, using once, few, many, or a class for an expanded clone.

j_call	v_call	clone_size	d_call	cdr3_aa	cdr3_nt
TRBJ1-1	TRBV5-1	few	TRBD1	CASTQDRALRTEAFF	TGCGCCAGCACCCAGGACAGGGCCCTAAGGACTGAAGCTTTCTTT
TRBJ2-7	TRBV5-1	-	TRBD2	CASSPRDYLYEQYF	TGCGCCAGCAGCCCCCGGGACTACCTCTACGAGCAGTACTTC
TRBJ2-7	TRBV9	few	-	CASSVGEIRGEQYF	TGTGCCAGCAGCGTAGGGGAGATCAGGGGCGAGCAGTACTTC
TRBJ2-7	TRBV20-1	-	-	CSAKSRQGSYEQYF	TGCAGTGCCAAGAGCCGGCAGGGCTCCTACGAGCAGTACTTC
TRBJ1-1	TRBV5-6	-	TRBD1	CASSQDTGDEGTEAFF	TGTGCCAGCAGCCAGGATACAGGGGACGAAGGCACTGAAGCTTTCTTT
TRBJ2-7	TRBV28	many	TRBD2	CASSPGGASPYEQYF	TGTGCCAGCAGTCCCGGGGGGGCGAGTCCCTACGAGCAGTACTTC
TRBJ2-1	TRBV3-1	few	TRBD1	CASTPGTGSSYNEQFF	TGCGCCAGCACCCCGGGGACAGGGAGCTCCTACAATGAGCAGTTCTTC
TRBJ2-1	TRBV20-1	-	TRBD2	CSAFGTNYNEQFF	TGCAGTGCTTTCGGGACTAACTACAATGAGCAGTTCTTC
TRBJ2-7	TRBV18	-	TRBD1	CASSDRAVRYF	TGTGCCAGCTCAGACAGGGCTGTGCGGTACTTC
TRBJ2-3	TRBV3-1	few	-	CASSPGRYRADTQYF	TGTGCCAGCAGCCCAGGGAGATATCGTGCAGATACGCAGTATTTT
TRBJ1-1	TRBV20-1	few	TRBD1	CSAKLQGGNTEAFF	TGCAGTGCTAAACTACAGGGGGGGAACACTGAAGCTTTCTTT
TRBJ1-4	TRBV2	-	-	CATQGGLQGSEKLFF	TGTGCCACCCAAGGGGGGCTACAGGGAAGTGAAAAACTGTTTTTT
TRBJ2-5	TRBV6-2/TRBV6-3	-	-	CATMRRALGLETQYF	TGTGCCACCATGAGGAGGGCCCTTGGATTGGAGACCCAGTACTTC
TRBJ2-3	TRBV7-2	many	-	CASSLGPADTQYF	TGTGCCAGCAGTTTGGGGCCGGCAGATACGCAGTATTTT
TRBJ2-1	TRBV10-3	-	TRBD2	CAISESLAGGYEQFF	TGTGCCATCAGTGAGTCATTAGCGGGTGGGTATGAGCAGTTCTTC
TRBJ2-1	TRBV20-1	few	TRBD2	CSAQRLAGGSYNEQFF	TGCAGTGCTCAGAGACTAGCGGGAGGGTCTTACAATGAGCAGTTCTTC
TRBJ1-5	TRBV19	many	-	CASSIRGSGQPQHF	TGTGCCAGTAGTATTCGGGGTTCCGGTCAGCCCCAGCATTTT
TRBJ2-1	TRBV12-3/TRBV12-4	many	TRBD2	CASGTSGSNEQFF	TGTGCCAGCGGGACTAGCGGGAGCAATGAGCAGTTCTTC
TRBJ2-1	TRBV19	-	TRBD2	CASSIGLVGNEQFF	TGTGCCAGTAGTATTGGACTAGTCGGCAATGAGCAGTTCTTC
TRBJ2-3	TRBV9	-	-	CASSAHTDTQYF	TGTGCCAGCAGCGCTCACACAGATACGCAGTATTTT
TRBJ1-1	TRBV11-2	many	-	CASSLVWPLSTEAFF	TGTGCCAGCAGCTTAGTTTGGCCGTTGAGCACTGAAGCTTTCTTT
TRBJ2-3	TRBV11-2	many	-	CASSLDGQITDTQYF	TGTGCCAGCAGCTTAGATGGACAGATCACAGATACGCAGTATTTT
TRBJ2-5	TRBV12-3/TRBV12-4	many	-	CASSLERAQETQYF	TGTGCCAGCAGTTTGGAGAGGGCCCAAGAGACCCAGTACTTC
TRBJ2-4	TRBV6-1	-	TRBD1	CASRPPGQGSGIQYF	TGTGCCAGCAGACCCCCGGGACAGGGGTCCGGCATTCAGTACTTC
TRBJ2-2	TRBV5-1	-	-	CASSFSRLPGELFF	TGCGCCAGCAGCTTTTCCCGATTGCCCGGGGAGCTGTTTTTT
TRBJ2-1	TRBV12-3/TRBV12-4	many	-	CASRYPGMGRNEQFF	TGTGCCAGCAGGTACCCGGGAATGGGGAGGAATGAGCAGTTCTTC
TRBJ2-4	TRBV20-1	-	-	CSARDWGGSVKNIQYF	TGCAGTGCTAGAGATTGGGGGGGCTCGGTCAAAAACATTCAGTACTTC
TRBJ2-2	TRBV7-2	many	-	CGSSRTSNTGELFF	TGTGGCAGCAGCCGGACTTCGAACACCGGGGAGCTGTTTTTT
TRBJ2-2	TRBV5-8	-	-	CASSFITRNTGELFF	TGTGCCAGCAGCTTTATCACCCGTAACACCGGGGAGCTGTTTTTT
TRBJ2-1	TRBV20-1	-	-	CSAPGQSYNEQFF	TGCAGTGCTCCCGGTCAGTCCTACAATGAGCAGTTCTTC
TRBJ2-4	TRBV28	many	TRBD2	CASSFTAGGQNIQYF	TGTGCCAGCAGTTTCACTGCGGGAGGGCAAAACATTCAGTACTTC
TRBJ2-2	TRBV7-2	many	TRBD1	CASSPDRVNTGELFF	TGTGCCAGCAGCCCTGACAGGGTTAACACCGGGGAGCTGTTTTTT
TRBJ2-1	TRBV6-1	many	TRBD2	CASTPGLASYNEQFF	TGTGCCAGTACCCCGGGACTAGCTTCCTACAATGAGCAGTTCTTC
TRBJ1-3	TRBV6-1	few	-	CASKGLSGNTIYF	TGTGCCAGCAAGGGCCTCTCTGGAAACACCATATATTTT
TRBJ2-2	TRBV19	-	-	CASSSQGVATGELFF	TGTGCCAGTAGCTCACAGGGTGTTGCCACCGGGGAGCTGTTTTTT
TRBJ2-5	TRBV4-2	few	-	CASSQAGAGRDQETQYF	TGTGCCAGCAGCCAAGCCGGGGCGGGACGCGATCAAGAGACCCAGTACTTC
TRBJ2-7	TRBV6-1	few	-	CASSEWVYEQYF	TGTGCCAGCAGTGAATGGGTCTACGAGCAGTACTTC
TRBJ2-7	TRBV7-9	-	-	CASTNPTGLSSYEQYF	TGTGCCAGCACCAACCCCACAGGGCTCAGCTCCTACGAGCAGTACTTC
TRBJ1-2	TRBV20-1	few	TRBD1	CSAIPGRGHLQGYTF	TGCAGTGCGATCCCGGGCAGGGGGCATCTCCAAGGCTACACCTTC
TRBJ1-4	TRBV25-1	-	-	CASSEGPPREKLFF	TGTGCCAGCAGTGAAGGGCCACCTCGGGAAAAACTGTTTTTT
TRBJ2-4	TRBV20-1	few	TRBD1	CSASDRLKNIQYF	TGCAGTGCTTCGGACAGGCTTAAAAACATTCAGTACTTC